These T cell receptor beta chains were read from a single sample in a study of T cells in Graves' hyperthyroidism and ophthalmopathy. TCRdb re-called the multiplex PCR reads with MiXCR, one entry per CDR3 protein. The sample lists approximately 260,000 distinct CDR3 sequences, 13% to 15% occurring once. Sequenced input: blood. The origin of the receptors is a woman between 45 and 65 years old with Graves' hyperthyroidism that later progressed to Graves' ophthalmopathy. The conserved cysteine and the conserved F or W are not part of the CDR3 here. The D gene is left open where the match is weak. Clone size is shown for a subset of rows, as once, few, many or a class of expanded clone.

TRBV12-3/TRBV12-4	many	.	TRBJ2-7	ASSFSYWQSYEQY
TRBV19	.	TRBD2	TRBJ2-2	ASSSRTSGRSTGELF
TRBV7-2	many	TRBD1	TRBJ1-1	ASRDRVGTEAF
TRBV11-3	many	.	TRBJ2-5	ASSLAESETQY
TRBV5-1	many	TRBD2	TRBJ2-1	ASSSSGRIPYEQF
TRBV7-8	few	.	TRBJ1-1	ASSSPGRKNTEAF
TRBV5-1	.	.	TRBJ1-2	ASSLETGPWGYT
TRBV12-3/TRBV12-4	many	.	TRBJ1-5	ASSLGPRHGNQPQH
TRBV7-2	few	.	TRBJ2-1	ASGSTYNEQF
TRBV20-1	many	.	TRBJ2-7	SASRGTLGEQY
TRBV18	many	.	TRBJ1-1	ASSPRGGTEAF
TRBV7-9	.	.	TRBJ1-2	ASSSDLLSGYT
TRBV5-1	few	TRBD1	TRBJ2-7	ASSSGTGANEQY
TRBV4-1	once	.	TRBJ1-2	ASSQAGVSYGYT
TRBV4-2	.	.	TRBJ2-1	ASSQDLTRDEQF
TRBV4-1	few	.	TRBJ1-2	ASSHPPRRLYGYT
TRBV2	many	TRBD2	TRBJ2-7	ASTSRVLAGGREQY
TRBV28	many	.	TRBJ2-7	ASSDPGTYEQY
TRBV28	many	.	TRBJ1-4	ASSPSGKWEEKLF
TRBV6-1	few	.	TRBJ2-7	ASTVKGWVHEQY
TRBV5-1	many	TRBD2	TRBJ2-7	ASSLGSGSPPYEQY
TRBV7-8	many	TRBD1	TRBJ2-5	ASSLGDRRKTQY
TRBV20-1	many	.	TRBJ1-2	SAPDREWRGYT
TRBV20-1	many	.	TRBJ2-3	SAARGSPTDTQY
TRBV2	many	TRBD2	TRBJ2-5	AVRDYVETQY
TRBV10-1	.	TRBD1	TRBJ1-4	ASSTGTGGEKLF
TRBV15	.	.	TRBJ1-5	ATSRDHGEGQPQH
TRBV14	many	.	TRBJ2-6	ASGWANVLT
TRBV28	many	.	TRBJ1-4	ASSSPGGPNEKLF
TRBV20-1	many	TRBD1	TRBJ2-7	SARDRTGVHEQY
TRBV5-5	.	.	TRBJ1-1	ASSLGTLERPEAF
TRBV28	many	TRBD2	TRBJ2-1	ASSSPSGIGNEQF
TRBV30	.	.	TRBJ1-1	AWSAGGAGAF
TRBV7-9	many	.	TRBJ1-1	ASSLVRGVNTEAF
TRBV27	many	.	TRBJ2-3	ASSLADTDTQY
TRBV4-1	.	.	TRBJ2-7	ASSQEWGQWSYEQY
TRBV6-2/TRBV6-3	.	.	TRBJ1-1	ASVGGSEAF
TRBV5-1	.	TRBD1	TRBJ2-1	ASSISGTGGTNEQF
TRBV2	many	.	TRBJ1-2	ASSARAVRGYT
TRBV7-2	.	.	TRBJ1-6	ASRLLGDTSPLH
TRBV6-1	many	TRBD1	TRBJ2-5	ASNRQGYETQY
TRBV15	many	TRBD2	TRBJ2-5	ATSSWEGRTQY
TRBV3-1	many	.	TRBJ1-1	ASSQGALSGTEAF
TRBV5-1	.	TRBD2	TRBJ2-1	ASSLAGTSGPRDEQF